This TCR beta chain was captured in a study of cytomegalovirus exposure and HLA in healthy donors. The CDR3 runs 16 residues. Germline CDR1 is SGHNT and CDR2 is YYREEE (reference sequence). Unmatched junction bases numbered 2, after V lost 7 bases and J lost 0 bases. Points on this clone: What it binds is unknown.

Libraries were prepared by immunoSEQ multiplex PCR; TCRdb keeps only in-frame clonotypes and omits some of them. The data contain around 150,000 clones, 84% of them singletons. Study-wide findings and caveats: In the approximately 120 validation repertoires, a later analysis found that first-cohort TCR clusters tended to co-occur.

The chain carries TRBV5-4 and TRBJ2-2, with TRBD2 matching over 14 bases. This sequence originates from a man aged 30 to 39 in good health and CMV-seropositive. Sequencing was performed on PBMCs. For the CDR3, the DNA is TGTGCCAGCGGGACTAGCGGGGGTTCGAACACCGGGGAGCTGTTTTTT. Translation: CASGTSGGSNTGELFF.